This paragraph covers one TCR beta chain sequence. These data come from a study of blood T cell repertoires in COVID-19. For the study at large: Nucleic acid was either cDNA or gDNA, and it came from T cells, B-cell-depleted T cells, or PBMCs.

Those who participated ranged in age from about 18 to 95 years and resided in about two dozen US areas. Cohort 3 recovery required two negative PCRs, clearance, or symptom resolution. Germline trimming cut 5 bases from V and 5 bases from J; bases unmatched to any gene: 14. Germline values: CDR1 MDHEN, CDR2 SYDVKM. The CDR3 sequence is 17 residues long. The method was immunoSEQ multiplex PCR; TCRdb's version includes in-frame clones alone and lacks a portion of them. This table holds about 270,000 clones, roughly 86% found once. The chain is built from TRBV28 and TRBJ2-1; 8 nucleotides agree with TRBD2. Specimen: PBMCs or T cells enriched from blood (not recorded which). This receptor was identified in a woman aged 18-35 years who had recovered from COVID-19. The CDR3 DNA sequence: TGTGCCAGCAGTCCATCTAGCGGGTGGGGACGGGACAATGAGCAGTTCTTC. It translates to CASSPSSGWGRDNEQFF.